The clone carrying this T cell receptor (beta chain) turned up a few times. Stated time point: before preoperative PTX-NDP chemotherapy. These data are taken from a study of esophageal squamous cell carcinoma under preoperative chemotherapy. TCRdb recomputed calls from the PCR reads with MiXCR, one row per CDR3 protein. The table lists tens of thousands of distinct CDR3 sequences, roughly 50% of them singletons, with approximately 12% in the top ten. This clonotype was sampled from a human donor with esophageal squamous cell carcinoma. The donor label of this sample is uncertain. The sample was taken from a patient given preoperative chemotherapy.

This CDR3 reads CAWRKRFRMGLETQYF. CDR3 DNA sequence: TGTGCCTGGAGGAAGAGGTTTCGGATGGGTCTAGAGACCCAGTACTTC. This chain joins TRBV30 and TRBJ2-5, with D unresolved. Trimming left V 3 bases short and J 4 bases short, with 21 bases between. Per the germline V gene, CDR1 is GTSNPN and CDR2 is SVGIG (reference sequence). There are 16 residues in the CDR3.